This TCR beta chain was sequenced during a study of blood T cell repertoires in COVID-19. Participants were aged about 18 to 100 years, lived in 25 or so US areas, and enrolled virtually. Assignments of participants to cohorts depended upon their own reported clinical history. In the original workflow: Reference gene primer amplification yielded estimated nucleated cell counts. Data came from immunoSEQ multiplex PCR; TCRdb stores just in-frame clones and leaves some out. D and trimming were read from the DNA, whereas the V and J calls and clone size are those reported in that table. The data show over 300,000 clones, around 87% seen once. This CDR3 is built from 17 residues. The V and J ends lost 5 bases and 12 bases, in that order; junction bases with no gene match: 21. Germline lookup yields CDR1 SGHTA and CDR2 FQGNSA.

The material sequenced was PBMCs or T cells enriched from blood (not recorded which). The chain links TRBV7-2 to TRBJ2-1, with TRBD2 matching over 8 bases. The clonotype originates from a woman in her thirties with acute COVID-19. The CDR3 region has the DNA TGTGCCAGCAGCCCTACCTCCGGTAGCGGGGCCTTTTTCGGGCAGTTCTTC. Its translation: CASSPTSGSGAFFGQFF.